This TCR beta chain originates from a study of regulatory and conventional T cells in RAG deficiency (dated by TCRdb to about 2017). Study-wide context: High-throughput TCR beta sequencing was used to compare the repertoire diversity and composition of Treg, conventional CD4+ and CD8+ T cells between RAG-deficient patients and healthy controls. The investigation overall reported the following: Some T-cell subset analyses were not performed for some subjects. All patient T-cell subsets had shorter CDR3 lengths; Omenn syndrome patients showed >75% Treg-Tconv repertoire overlap at nucleotide and amino acid level. Compared with controls, Omenn syndrome and CID/AS patients had about 92-fold fewer unique TCR beta sequences in Treg cells, but only around 10-fold fewer in the other subsets. Sorted CD25-high CD127-low cells from Omenn syndrome patients may represent peripherally activated cells rather than bona fide Treg cells. RAG-deficient patients showed markedly lower Shannon entropy and higher Simpson indices than control T-cell subpopulations.

The method behind the library was the immunoSEQ multiplex PCR assay. Genomic DNA from the sorted T-cell subsets was used to amplify rearranged TCR beta chain products, which were then sequenced. Under the source paper's analysis protocol: Shannon entropy and Simpson indices were used to quantify the repertoire diversity of productive TCR beta rearrangements. Clonal expansion was assessed by the summed frequency of the 100 most abundant productive TCR beta clonotypes among total reads. The TRB repertoires were scored with a self-reactivity index built on which amino acids appear at CDR3beta positions 6 and 7. Two-way ANOVA was used for repertoire analyses, and Student t or Mann-Whitney tests were used for flow cytometric analyses. TCRdb mirrors the immuneACCESS table, restricted to in-frame sequences. Some clones are absent from its copies; in checked studies, under half trace to an unresolved V gene, and the reason for the others is unknown. V, J and clone size reflect that table, while D and trimming were determined from the DNA. The table for this sample lists over 8,500 clones; approximately 88% of them were counted only once. Around 1.4% of the sample is held by the ten biggest clonotypes.

Before genomic DNA extraction, regulatory T cells were purified from blood as CD4+CD25-high CD127-low cells. About 8 healthy control donors were used as the comparison group for repertoire analyses. Comment on this clone: Its recognized antigen is unknown. No clone much larger than this one lies a single base away; base qualities are absent.

The same data also contributed to another study, on regulatory T cells. In that second paper, the authors write: The multiplex PCR used 52 forward TRBV primers and 13 reverse TRBJ primers, with assay-based and computational corrections for amplification bias. Patient repertoires showed restricted unique TRB V-J pairs and skewed V and J gene usage, most marked in regulatory T cells. The study compared T-cell receptor beta repertoires of sorted regulatory, conventional CD4+ and CD8+ T cells in CD3G-deficient patients with those in healthy controls. Peripheral blood mononuclear cells were isolated by Ficoll density separation. Rearranged TRB loci were amplified from genomic DNA by multiplex PCR within the immunoSEQ assay. Sequencing of the TRB amplicons was done on an Illumina HiSeq platform. Raw sequences were error-filtered and aligned to reference gene sequences by custom algorithms and were subsequently analyzed with the immunoSEQ online tools. Productive and nonproductive TRB rearrangement frequencies were evaluated among both unique and total sequences. Groups were compared by t tests, Mann-Whitney tests or two-way ANOVA performed in Prism software.

This clonotype was sampled from a human donor in good health. The sequenced sample consisted of Tregs sorted from blood.

The DNA reads as follows: TGTGCCTGGGGAGGTAATGAAAAACTGTTTTTT. Its translation reads: CAWGGNEKLFF. Rearrangement joined TRBV30 to TRBJ1-4; the D gene cannot be resolved reliably. The CDR3, from cysteine to phenylalanine, totals 11 residues. Only the CDR3 portion is preserved as DNA: 33 bases, with reading frame beginning at the first base. The germline V gene (reference sequence) sets CDR1 to GTSNPN and CDR2 to SVGIG. V and J are truncated by 5 bases and 4 bases respectively, leaving an intervening sequence of 5 bases.